Here is one T cell receptor (beta chain) with its context. Its antigen is unknown. This sample stems from a study of OX40 agonist ivuxolimab in advanced cancers. Study details: An anti-OX40 (CD134) antibody with agonistic activity, ivuxolimab, was administered to patients. Partial responses, seen in three patients, involved one hepatocellular carcinoma and two cutaneous melanomas.

Study-wide findings and caveats: There were also nonresponders showing low normalized T-cell clonal expansion. CD4+ and CD8+ blood T cells expanded clonally by week 6 at 0.1 to 3.0 mg/kg.

Clones were sequenced by immunoSEQ multiplex PCR, and TCRdb holds only the in-frame ones, with some missing. The sample holds almost 70,000 clones, approximately 90% seen once. CDR3 length equals 14 residues. The germline gives CDR1 SGHAT, CDR2 FQDESV (reference sequence). Deletions cut 7 bases from V and 4 bases from J, with 16 bases between. This TCR derives from an adult with an advanced solid tumor such as melanoma, head and neck, liver or kidney cancer. V usage is TRBV11-1 and J usage is TRBJ2-5; perhaps TRBD1 as D (6 bases). Material: CD4+ or CD8+ T cells sorted from blood, obtained in a trial of the OX40 agonist ivuxolimab. The CDR3 DNA follows: TGTGCCAGCAAGGTCCATTTAGGGGGAGAGACCCAGTACTTC. Protein: CASKVHLGGETQYF.